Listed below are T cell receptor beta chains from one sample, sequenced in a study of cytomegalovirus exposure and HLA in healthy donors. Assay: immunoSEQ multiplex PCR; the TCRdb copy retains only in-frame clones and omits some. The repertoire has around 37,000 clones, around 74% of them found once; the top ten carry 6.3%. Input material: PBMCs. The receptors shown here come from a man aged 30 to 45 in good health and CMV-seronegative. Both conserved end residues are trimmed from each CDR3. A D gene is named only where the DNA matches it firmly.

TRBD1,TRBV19,ASQSGTGVGYSNQPQH
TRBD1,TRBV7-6,ASSSLLGQNNSPLH
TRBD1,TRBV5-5,ASSLTGQGNSAAF
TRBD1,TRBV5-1,ASSAGQGFYGYT
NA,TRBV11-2,ASSLFHGKAGELF
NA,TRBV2,ASSSTNREQF
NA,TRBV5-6,ASSPQLGGSYEQY
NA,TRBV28,ASSFSLNSGNTIY
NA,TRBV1,TSSGIHRDREAF
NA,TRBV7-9,ASSRGLGTVNTEAF
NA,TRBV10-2,ASRSSGVRTGELF
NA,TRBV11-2,ASSPERSSYNEQF
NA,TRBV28,ASSRTDTNSNQPQH